This T cell receptor (beta chain) was captured in a study of T cell responses to AZD1222 COVID-19 vaccine. General study results and limits: Repertoires were sampled only after the peak T cell response.

Repertoires were generated with immunoSEQ multiplex PCR, while TCRdb's copy carries only in-frame clones and drops some. The sample carries around 99,000 clones, about 92% recorded once. Losses at the gene ends were 3 bases for V and 6 bases for J; bases not matched to a gene: 5. The germline gives CDR1 KGHSH, CDR2 LQKENI. The CDR3 sequence is 13 residues long. About this clone itself: What it binds is not known.

The sample here was peripheral blood, taken 28 days after the second AZD1222 dose. This TCR was sampled from an adult who received the AZD1222 COVID-19 vaccine. This rearrangement joins TRBV18 to TRBJ2-7; 7 bases map to TRBD1. As DNA, the CDR3 is TGTGCCAGCTCACCGGCAAACAGGGGCGAGCAGTACTTC. It specifies CASSPANRGEQYF.